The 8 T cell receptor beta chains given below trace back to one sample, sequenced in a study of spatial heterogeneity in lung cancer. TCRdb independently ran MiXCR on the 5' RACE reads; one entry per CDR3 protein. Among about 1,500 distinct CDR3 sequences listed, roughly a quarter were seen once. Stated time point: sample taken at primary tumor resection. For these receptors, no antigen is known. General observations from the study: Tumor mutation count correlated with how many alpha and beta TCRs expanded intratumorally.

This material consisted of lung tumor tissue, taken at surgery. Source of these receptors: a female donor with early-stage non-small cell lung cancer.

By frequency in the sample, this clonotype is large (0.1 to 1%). The CDR3 coding sequence is TGTGCCAGCAGTTTAACCTACGAGCAGTACTTC. Translated: CASSLTYEQYF. This sequence joins TRBV6-6 and TRBJ2-7; D is ambiguous. V dropped 4 bases and J dropped 2 bases, with 3 bases sitting between them. The germline V gene has CDR1 MNHNY and CDR2 SVGAGI (reference sequence). The CDR3 has 11 residues.

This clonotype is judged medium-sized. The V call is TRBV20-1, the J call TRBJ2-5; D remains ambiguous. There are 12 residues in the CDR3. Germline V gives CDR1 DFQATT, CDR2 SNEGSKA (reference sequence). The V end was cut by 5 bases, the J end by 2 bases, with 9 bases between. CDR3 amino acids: CSALGWQETQYF. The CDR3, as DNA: TGCAGTGCTTTAGGTTGGCAAGAGACCCAGTACTTC.

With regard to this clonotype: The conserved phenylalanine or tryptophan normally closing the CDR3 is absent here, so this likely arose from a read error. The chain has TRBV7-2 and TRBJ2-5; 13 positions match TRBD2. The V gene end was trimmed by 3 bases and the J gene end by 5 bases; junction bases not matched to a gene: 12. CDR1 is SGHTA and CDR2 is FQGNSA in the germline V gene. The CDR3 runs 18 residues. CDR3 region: CASSFATSGGAVTETQYY. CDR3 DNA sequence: TGTGCCAGCAGCTTTGCTACTAGCGGGGGGGCCGTAACGGAGACCCAGTACTAC.

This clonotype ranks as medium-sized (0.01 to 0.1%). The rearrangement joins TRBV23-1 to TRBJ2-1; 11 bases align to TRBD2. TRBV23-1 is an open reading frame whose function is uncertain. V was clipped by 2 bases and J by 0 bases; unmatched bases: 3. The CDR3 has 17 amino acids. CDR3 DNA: TGCGCCAGCAGTCAAGGACTAGCGGGTAGCTCCTACAATGAGCAGTTCTTC. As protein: CASSQGLAGSSYNEQFF.

The CDR3 loop is CASRRALETQYF. CDR3 coding DNA: TGTGCCAGCAGGAGGGCCCTGGAGACCCAGTACTTC. The V gene is TRBV2, the J gene TRBJ2-5, with D possibly being TRBD2 (5 bases). With 6 bases removed from V and 5 bases from J, the gap between germline ends came to 10 bases. This CDR3 is 12 amino acids long. Germline-derived CDR1 and CDR2 are SNHLY and FYNNEI.

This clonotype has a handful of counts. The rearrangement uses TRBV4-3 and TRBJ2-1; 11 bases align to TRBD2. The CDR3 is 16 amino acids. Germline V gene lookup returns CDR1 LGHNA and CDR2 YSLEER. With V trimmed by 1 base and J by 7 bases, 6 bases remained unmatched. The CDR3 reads CASSQALAGGPNEQFF. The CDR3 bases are TGCGCCAGCAGCCAAGCCTTAGCGGGGGGGCCGAATGAGCAGTTCTTC.

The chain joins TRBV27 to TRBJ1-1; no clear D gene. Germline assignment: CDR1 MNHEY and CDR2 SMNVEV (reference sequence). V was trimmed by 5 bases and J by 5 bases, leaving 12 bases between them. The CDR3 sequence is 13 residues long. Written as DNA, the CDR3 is TGTGCCAGCAGTAGGAAGGTAGTGACTGAAGCTTTCTTT. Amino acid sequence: CASSRKVVTEAFF.

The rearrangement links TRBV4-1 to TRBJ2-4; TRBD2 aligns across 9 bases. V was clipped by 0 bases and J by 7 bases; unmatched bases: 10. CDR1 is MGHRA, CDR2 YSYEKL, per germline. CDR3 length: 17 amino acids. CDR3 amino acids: CASSQDGGGASRNIQYF. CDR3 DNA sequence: TGCGCCAGCAGCCAAGATGGCGGGGGGGCCTCTAGGAACATTCAGTACTTC.